Sequencing of this T cell receptor (beta chain) was carried out in a study of OX40 agonist ivuxolimab in advanced cancers. Whole-study findings and limits: Both blood CD4+ and CD8+ T cells showed clonal growth by week 6 at 0.1 to 3.0 mg/kg.

A note on this clone: Its matching antigen is unknown.

V shed 5 bases, J shed 1 base, and the junction held 3 bases outside the gene matches. The CDR3 runs 15 residues. Per germline, CDR1 SGHVS and CDR2 FNYEAQ. Autoimmune disease history or systemic immunosuppression barred patients. The protocol was immunoSEQ multiplex PCR, while the TCRdb copy is restricted to in-frame clones and leaves out a portion. The sample holds 26,000 or so clones, roughly 90% seen once. Source: CD4+ or CD8+ T cells sorted from blood, taken in a trial of the OX40 agonist ivuxolimab. This receptor was identified in an adult with an advanced solid tumor such as melanoma, head and neck, liver or kidney cancer. The J gene is TRBJ2-3, the V gene TRBV7-6; 10 bases match TRBD2. The chain's CDR3 is CASSATSGGTDTQYF. Written as DNA, the CDR3 is TGTGCCAGCAGCGCCACTAGCGGGGGCACAGATACGCAGTATTTT.